These 11 T cell receptor beta chains came from one sample sequenced in a study of patients and donors after allogeneic stem cell transplantation. TCRdb re-called the RT-PCR reads through MiXCR, storing one row per CDR3 protein. The repertoire consists of around 170,000 distinct CDR3 sequences, with roughly 22% occurring once and the leading ten covering about 24%. Sequencing input: blood, either unsorted or a sorted T cell fraction (not recorded which). Receptor source: a human donor who was either an allogeneic HSCT recipient or a stem cell or donor lymphocyte infusion donor (not recorded which). It is not recorded whose cells these are; they may come from a transplant donor.

This clonotype occurred a few times. The chain is built from TRBV13 and TRBJ2-7; no firm D call. The CDR3 consists of 11 residues. V was trimmed by 5 bases and J by 3 bases, leaving 5 bases between them. The germline V gene has CDR1 PRHDT and CDR2 FYEKMQ (reference sequence). CDR3 loop: CASSDRYEQYF. The DNA of the CDR3 is TGTGCCAGCAGCGACCGCTACGAGCAGTACTTC.

V gene TRBV24-1 combines with J gene TRBJ2-6; D is ambiguous. Germline values: CDR1 KGHDR, CDR2 SFDVKD. CDR3 length equals 16 residues. V was pared by 4 bases and J by 0 bases, with 9 bases between. DNA for the CDR3: TGTGCCACCAGTGAGCGTGCCGGCTCTGGGGCCAACGTCCTGACTTTC. Its translation: CATSERAGSGANVLTF.

In its sample, this clonotype was seen many times. This rearrangement joins TRBV5-1 to TRBJ1-1; weak D call: TRBD1 (5 bases). The CDR3 loop spans 15 amino acids. Trimming shortened V by 1 base and J by 0 bases, and 10 bases separated the two germline ends. Germline V lookup: CDR1 SGHRS, CDR2 YFSETQ. In DNA, the CDR3 is TGCGCCAGCAGCTTGAGCCCAGGGTTGAACACTGAAGCTTTCTTT. Translation gives CASSLSPGLNTEAFF.

The J gene is TRBJ1-5, the V gene TRBV5-5; D is ambiguous. Germline CDR1 is SGHKS and CDR2 is YYEKEE (reference sequence). This CDR3 spans 13 amino acids. V lost 2 bases and J lost 4, with 7 bases in between. The CDR3 here is CASSLRENQPQHF. For the CDR3, the DNA is TGTGCCAGCAGCTTAAGGGAAAATCAGCCCCAGCATTTT.

The chain is built from TRBV12-3 or TRBV12-4 and TRBJ2-7, with unresolved D. The CDR3 length is 13 residues. V lost 4 bases and J 1 base, leaving 8 bases between the germline ends. The CDR3 reads CASSSPESYEQYF. CDR3 coding DNA: TGTGCCAGCAGTTCTCCGGAGTCCTACGAGCAGTACTTC.

This chain connects TRBV21-1 to TRBJ2-4; the table assigns TRBD1, which was not confirmed against the DNA. TRBV21-1 is a documented pseudogene. The CDR3 spans 19 residues. CDR3 sequence reads: CASSKPWGPLIGVKNIQYF. CDR3 coding DNA: TGTGCCAGCAGCAAACCTTGGGGACCCCTGATTGGGGTCAAAAACATTCAGTACTTC.

The chain couples TRBV5-1 to TRBJ1-2, with D perhaps TRBD1 (6 bases). The germline gives CDR1 SGHRS, CDR2 YFSETQ. With 4 bases removed from V and 4 bases from J, the gap between germline ends came to 20 bases. The CDR3 has 16 residues. The CDR3 sequence: CASSGGVMDRTYGYTF. In nucleotides, the CDR3 is TGCGCCAGCAGCGGGGGGGTCATGGACAGAACCTATGGCTACACCTTC.

In this sample, this clonotype turned up a few times. The J gene is TRBJ2-7, the V gene TRBV12-3 or TRBV12-4; TRBD2 is a possible D gene (7 bases). V lost 3 bases and J lost 2, with 11 bases in between. The CDR3 covers 14 residues. The CDR3 loop is CASSFLGGAYEQYF. CDR3 bases: TGTGCCAGCAGTTTCTTAGGGGGGGCCTACGAGCAGTACTTC.

This sequence joins TRBV10-3 and TRBJ2-3; TRBD2 aligns across 13 bases. This CDR3 region has 18 residues. Germline V gene data show CDR1 as ENHRY and CDR2 as SYGVKD. The V and J ends lost 2 bases and 5 bases, in that order; junction bases with no gene match: 10. This chain's CDR3 is CAISELRTSGSREDTQYF. The CDR3, as DNA: TGTGCCATCAGTGAGCTGAGGACTAGCGGGAGCAGGGAAGATACGCAGTATTTT.

A note on this clonotype: This is likely a read error, given that the CDR3 carries no conserved phenylalanine or tryptophan at its end. The chain combines TRBV12-3 or TRBV12-4 with TRBJ2-2, with D possibly matching TRBD1 (6 bases). There are 13 residues in the CDR3. V dropped 5 bases and J dropped 6 bases, with 10 bases sitting between them. This CDR3 is CASSLRQAGELFL. The CDR3 DNA is TGTGCCAGCAGTCTCCGACAGGCCGGGGAGCTGTTTTTG.

This clonotype was counted a few times. The gene calls are TRBV6-2 or TRBV6-3 and TRBJ1-5; D is undetermined. Per germline, CDR1 MNHEY and CDR2 SVGEGT. Between the trimmed V and J ends, which lost 2 bases and 3 bases, there was a span of 5 bases. The CDR3 has 13 amino acids. CDR3 bases: TGTGCCAGCAGTTACCATTCCAATCAGCCCCAGCATTTT. Its protein product is CASSYHSNQPQHF.